This T cell receptor beta chain comes out of a study of blood T cells in healthy people across ages. The authors ran a second PCR of about 6 to 11 cycles using a sample-barcoded 5' primer and a J-beta primer mix. MiXCR, applied by TCRdb to the 5' RACE reads, yields one record per CDR3 protein. The sample lists hundreds of thousands of distinct CDR3 sequences, 56% occurring once. Sequencing was performed on blood. The receptor comes from a man aged 35 to 55 in good health.

CDR3 sequence reads: CASSYSKSGRETQYF. The CDR3 DNA follows: TGTGCCAGCAGTTACTCGAAGTCGGGGAGGGAGACCCAGTACTTC. This chain joins TRBV6-5 and TRBJ2-4, with TRBD2 as a possible D gene (6 bases). Matching the DNA end better, TRBJ2-5 makes the J call doubtful. The germline V gene encodes CDR1 MNHEY and CDR2 SVGAGI. The CDR3 is 15 amino acids.